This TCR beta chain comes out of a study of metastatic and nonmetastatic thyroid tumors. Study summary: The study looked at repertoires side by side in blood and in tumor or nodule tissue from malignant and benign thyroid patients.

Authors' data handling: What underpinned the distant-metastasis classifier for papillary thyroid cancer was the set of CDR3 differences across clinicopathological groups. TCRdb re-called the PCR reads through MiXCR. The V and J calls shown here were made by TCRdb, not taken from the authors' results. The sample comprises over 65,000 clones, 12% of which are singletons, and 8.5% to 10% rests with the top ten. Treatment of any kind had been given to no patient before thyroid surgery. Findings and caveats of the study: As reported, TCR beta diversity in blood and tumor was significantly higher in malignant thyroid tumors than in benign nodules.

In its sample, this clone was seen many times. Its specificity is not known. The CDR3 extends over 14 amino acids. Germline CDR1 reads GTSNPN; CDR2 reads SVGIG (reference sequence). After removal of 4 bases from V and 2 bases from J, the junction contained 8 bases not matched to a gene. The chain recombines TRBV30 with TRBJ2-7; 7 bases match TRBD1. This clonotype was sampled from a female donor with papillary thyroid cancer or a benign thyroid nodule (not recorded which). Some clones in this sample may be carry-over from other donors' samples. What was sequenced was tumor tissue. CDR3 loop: CAWKNRDSTYEQYF. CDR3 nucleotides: TGTGCCTGGAAGAATCGGGACAGCACCTACGAGCAGTACTTC.